This TCR beta chain originates from a study of STAT5B mutations in CD4+ large granular lymphocyte leukemia. Overall study findings and caveats: CD4-sorted patient repertoires seemed more clonal than healthy CD4+ repertoires.

V trimming: 0 bases; J trimming: 11 bases; junction bases outside the gene matches: 11. The CDR3 has 15 amino acids. CDR1 SGHRS and CDR2 YFSETQ come from the germline V gene. Remarks on this clone: Its antigen is still unknown.

The repertoire was sequenced with immunoSEQ multiplex PCR; TCRdb's copy has only in-frame clones and lacks some. Among roughly 30,000 clones listed, about 70% were seen once. The chain couples TRBV5-1 to TRBJ2-5, with 9 bases fitting TRBD2. Sample: CD4+ T cells from blood buffy coats. The receptor was derived from a human donor in good health. The CDR3 coding sequence is TGCGCCAGCAGCTTGGCCCCGCGGGGGGGATCGGAGCAGTACTTC. Translated: CASSLAPRGGSEQYF.